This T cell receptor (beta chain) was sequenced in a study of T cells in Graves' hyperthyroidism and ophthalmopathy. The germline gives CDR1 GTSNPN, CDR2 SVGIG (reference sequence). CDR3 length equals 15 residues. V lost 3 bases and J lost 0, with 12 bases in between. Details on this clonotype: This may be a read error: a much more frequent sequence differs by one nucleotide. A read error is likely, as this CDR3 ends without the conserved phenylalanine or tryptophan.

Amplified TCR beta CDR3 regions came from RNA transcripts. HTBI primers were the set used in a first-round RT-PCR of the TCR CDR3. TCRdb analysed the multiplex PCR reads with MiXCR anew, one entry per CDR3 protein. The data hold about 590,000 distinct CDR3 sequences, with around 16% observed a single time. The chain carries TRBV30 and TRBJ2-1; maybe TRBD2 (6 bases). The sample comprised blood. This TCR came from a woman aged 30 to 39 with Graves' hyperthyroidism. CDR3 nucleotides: TGTGCCTGGAGGATAGACGGGAGCTCCTACAATGAGCAGTTCCTC. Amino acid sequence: CAWRIDGSSYNEQFL.